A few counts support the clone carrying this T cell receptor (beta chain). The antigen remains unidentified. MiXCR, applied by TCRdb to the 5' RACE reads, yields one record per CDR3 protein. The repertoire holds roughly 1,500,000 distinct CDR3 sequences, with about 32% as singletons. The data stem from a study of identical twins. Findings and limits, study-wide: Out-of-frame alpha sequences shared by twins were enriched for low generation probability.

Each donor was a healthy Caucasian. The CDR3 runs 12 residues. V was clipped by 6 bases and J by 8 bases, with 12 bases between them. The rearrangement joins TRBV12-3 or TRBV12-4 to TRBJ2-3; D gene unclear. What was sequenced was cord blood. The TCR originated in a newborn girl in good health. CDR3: CASSPSLGTQYF. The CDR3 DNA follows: TGTGCCAGCAGCCCATCCCTGGGTACGCAGTATTTT.